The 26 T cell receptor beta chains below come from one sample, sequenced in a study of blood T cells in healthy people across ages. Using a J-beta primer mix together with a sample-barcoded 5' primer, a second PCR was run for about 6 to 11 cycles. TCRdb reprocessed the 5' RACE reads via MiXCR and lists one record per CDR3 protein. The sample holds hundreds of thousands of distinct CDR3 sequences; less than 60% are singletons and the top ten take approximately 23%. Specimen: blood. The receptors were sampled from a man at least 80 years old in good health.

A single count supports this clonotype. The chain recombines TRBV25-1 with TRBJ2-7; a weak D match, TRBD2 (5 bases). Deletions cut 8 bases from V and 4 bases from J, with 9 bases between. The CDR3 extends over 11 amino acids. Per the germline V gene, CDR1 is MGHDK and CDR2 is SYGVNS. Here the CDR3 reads CASGLSYEQYF. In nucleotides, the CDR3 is TGTGCCAGCGGACTTTCTTACGAGCAGTACTTC.

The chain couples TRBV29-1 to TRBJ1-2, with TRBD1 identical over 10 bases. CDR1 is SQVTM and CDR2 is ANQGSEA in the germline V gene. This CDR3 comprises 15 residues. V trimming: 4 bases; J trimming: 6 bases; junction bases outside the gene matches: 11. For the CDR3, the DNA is TGCAGCGTTGGGGGGAATGACAGGGGGCGTGATGGCTACACCTTC. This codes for CSVGGNDRGRDGYTF.

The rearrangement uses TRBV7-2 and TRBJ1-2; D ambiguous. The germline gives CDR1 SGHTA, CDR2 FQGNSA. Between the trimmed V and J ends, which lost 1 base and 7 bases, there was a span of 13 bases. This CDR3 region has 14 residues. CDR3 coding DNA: TGTGCCAGCAGCTTAGGGTGGGGATGGGGTGGCTACACCTTC. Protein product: CASSLGWGWGGYTF.

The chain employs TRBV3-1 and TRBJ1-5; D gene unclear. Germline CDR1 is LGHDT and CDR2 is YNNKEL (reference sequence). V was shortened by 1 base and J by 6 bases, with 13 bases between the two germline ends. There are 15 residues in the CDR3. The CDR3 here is CASSQGGGGTQPQHF. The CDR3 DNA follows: TGTGCCAGCAGCCAAGGCGGAGGAGGCACTCAGCCCCAGCATTTT.

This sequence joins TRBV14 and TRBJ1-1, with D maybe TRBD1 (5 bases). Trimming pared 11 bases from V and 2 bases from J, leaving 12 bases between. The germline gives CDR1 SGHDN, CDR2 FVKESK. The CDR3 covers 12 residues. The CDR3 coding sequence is TGTGCCCGAGGAGGGGAAAACACTGAAGCTTTCTTT. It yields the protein CARGGENTEAFF.

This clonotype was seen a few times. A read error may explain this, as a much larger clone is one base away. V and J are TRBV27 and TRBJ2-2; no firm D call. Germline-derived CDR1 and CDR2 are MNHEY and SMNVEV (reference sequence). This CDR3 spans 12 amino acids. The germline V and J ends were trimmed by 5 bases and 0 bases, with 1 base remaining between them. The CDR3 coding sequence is TGTGCCAGCAGTGCGAACACCGGGGAGCTGTTTTTT. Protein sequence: CASSANTGELFF.

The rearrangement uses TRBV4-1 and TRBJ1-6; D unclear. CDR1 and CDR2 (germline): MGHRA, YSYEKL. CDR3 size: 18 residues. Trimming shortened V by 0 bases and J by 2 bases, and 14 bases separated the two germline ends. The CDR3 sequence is CASSQDLGGITYNSPLHF. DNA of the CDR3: TGCGCCAGCAGCCAAGATCTAGGAGGGATCACCTATAATTCACCCCTCCACTTT.

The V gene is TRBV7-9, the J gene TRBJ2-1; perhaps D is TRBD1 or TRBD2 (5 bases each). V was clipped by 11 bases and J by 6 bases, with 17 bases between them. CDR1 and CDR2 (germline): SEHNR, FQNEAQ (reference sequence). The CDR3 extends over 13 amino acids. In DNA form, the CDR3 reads TGTGCCGGGTCCCGGGACGGGCCCAATGAGCAGTTCTTC. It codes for CAGSRDGPNEQFF.

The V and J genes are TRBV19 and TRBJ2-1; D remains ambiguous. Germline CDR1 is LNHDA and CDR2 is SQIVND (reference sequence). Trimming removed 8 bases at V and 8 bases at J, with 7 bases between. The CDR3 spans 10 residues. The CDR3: CASGWDEQFF. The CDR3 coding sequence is TGTGCCAGTGGATGGGATGAGCAGTTCTTC.

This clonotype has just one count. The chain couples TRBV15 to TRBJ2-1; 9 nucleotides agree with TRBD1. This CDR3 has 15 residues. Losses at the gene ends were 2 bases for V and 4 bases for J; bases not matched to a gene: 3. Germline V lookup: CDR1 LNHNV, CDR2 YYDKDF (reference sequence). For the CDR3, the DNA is TGTGCCACCAGCAGACCGGGACAGGGTTACAATGAGCAGTTCTTC. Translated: CATSRPGQGYNEQFF.

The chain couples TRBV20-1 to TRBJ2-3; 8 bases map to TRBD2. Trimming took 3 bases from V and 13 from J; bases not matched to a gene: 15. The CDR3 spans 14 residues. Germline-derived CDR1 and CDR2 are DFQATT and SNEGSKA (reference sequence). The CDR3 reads CSASVPSTGTREYF. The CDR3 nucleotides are TGCAGTGCTAGCGTACCCTCCACCGGGACTAGGGAGTATTTT.

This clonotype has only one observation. The CDR3 loop reads CASSQDIGTDTQYF. CDR3 coding DNA: TGTGCCAGCAGCCAGGACATTGGCACAGATACGCAGTATTTT. The chain couples TRBV7-2 to TRBJ2-3; TRBD1 is a possible D gene (5 bases). Germline assignment: CDR1 SGHTA and CDR2 FQGNSA. Trimming took off 5 bases at V and 1 base at J, with 10 bases between the two ends. The CDR3 has 14 amino acids. Based on the CDR3 plus reference TRBV7-2 and TRBJ2-3, the full variable domain is GAGVSQSPSNKVTEKGKDVELRCDPISGHTALYWYRQSLGQGLEFLIYFQGNSAPDKSGLPSDRFSAERTGGSVSTLTIQRTQQEDSAVYLCASSQDIGTDTQYFGPGTRLTVL.

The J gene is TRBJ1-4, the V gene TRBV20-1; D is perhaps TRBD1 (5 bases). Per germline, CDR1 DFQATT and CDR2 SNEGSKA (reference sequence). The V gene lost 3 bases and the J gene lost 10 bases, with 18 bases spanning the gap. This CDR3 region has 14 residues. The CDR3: CSAREQDWVGKLFF. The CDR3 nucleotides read TGCAGTGCTAGGGAACAGGATTGGGTCGGAAAACTGTTTTTT.

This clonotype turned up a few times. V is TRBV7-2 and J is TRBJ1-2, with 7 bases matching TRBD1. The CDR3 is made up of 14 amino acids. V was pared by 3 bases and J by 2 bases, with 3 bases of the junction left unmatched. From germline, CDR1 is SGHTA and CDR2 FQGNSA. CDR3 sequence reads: CASSLTGSNYGYTF. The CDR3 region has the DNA TGTGCCAGCAGCTTGACAGGGTCGAACTATGGCTACACCTTC.

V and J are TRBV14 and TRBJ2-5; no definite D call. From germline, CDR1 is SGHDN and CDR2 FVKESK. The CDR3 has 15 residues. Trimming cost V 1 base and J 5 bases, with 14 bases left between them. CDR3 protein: CASSQVEGFGETQYF. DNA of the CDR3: TGTGCCAGCAGCCAAGTAGAAGGGTTCGGGGAGACCCAGTACTTC.

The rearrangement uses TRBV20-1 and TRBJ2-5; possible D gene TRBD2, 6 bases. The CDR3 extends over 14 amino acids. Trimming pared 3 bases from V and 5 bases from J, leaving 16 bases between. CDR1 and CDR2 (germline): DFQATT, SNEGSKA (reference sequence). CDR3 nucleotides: TGCAGTGCTAGCGGGAGCGTAAGGAAGGAGACCCAGTACTTC. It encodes CSASGSVRKETQYF.

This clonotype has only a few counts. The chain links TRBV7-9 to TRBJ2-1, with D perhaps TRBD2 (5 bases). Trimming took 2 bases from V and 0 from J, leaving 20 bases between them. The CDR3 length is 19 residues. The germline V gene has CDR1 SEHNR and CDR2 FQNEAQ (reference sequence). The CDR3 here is CASSLRYFPGNSSYNEQFF. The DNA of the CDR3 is TGTGCCAGCAGCTTACGATACTTTCCGGGGAATAGCTCCTACAATGAGCAGTTCTTC.

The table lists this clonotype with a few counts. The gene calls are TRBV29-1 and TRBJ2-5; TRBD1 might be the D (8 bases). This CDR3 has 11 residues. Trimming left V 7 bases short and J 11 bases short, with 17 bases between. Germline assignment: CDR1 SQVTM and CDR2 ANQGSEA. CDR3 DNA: TGCAGCGGGAGGACAGGGCGGGAGCAGTACTTC. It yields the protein CSGRTGREQYF. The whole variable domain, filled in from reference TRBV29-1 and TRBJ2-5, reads SAVISQKPSRDICQRGTSLTIQCQVDSQVTMMFWYRQQPGQSLTLIATANQGSEATYESGFVIDKFPISRPNLTFSTLTVSNMSPEDSSIYLCSGRTGREQYFGPGTRLLVL.

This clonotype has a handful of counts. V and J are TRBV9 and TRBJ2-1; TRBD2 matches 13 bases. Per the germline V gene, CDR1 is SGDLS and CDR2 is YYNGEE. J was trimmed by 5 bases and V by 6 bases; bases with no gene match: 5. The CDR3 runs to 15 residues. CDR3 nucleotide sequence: TGTGCCAGCACCCGGACTAGCGGGAGAGACAATGAGCAGTTCTTC. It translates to CASTRTSGRDNEQFF.

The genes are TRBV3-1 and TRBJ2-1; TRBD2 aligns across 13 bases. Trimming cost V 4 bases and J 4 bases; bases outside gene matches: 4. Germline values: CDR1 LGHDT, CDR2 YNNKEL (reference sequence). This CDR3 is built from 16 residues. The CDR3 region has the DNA TGTGCCAGCAGCCTACCACTAGCGGGGGGGTACAATGAGCAGTTCTTC. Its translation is CASSLPLAGGYNEQFF.

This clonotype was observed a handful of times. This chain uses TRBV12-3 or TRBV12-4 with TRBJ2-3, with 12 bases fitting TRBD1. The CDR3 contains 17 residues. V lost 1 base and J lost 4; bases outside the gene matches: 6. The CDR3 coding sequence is TGTGCCAGCAGTTTAGACCCGGGGACAGGGGGCCCAGATACGCAGTATTTT. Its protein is CASSLDPGTGGPDTQYF.

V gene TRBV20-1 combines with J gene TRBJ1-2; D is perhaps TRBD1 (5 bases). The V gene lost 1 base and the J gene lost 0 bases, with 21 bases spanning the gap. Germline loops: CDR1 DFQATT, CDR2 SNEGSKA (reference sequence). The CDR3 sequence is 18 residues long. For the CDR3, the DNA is TGCAGTGCTAGAGTTAACGAGGGAGGGACGAGCTCTAACTATGGCTACACCTTC. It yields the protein CSARVNEGGTSSNYGYTF.

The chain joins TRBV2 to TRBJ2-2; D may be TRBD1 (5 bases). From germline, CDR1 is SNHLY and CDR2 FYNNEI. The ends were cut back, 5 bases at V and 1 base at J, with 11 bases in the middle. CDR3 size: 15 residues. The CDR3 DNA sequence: TGTGCCAGCAGTCCGTGGACATTGAACACCGGGGAGCTGTTTTTT. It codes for CASSPWTLNTGELFF.

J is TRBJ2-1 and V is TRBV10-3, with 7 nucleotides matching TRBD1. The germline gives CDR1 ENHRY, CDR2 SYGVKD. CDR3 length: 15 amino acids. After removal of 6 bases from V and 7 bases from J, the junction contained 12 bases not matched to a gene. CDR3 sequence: CAISPLGQDRNEQFF. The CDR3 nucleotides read TGTGCCATCAGCCCCCTCGGACAGGATAGGAATGAGCAGTTCTTC.

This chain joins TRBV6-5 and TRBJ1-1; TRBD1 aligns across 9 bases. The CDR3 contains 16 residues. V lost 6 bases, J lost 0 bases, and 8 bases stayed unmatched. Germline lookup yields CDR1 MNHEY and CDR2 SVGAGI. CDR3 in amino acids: CASRRGTGQMNTEAFF. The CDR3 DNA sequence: TGTGCCAGCAGAAGGGGGACAGGGCAGATGAACACTGAAGCTTTCTTT.

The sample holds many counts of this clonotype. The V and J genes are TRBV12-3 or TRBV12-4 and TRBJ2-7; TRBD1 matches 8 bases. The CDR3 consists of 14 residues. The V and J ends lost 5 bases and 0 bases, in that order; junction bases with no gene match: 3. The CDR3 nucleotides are TGTGCCAGCAGTCGGACAGGGAGCTCCTACGAGCAGTACTTC. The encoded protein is CASSRTGSSYEQYF.